This T cell receptor beta chain was observed in a study of control samples from healthy donors and cancer patients. Repertoires were generated with immunoSEQ multiplex PCR, while TCRdb's copy carries only in-frame clones and drops some. The data hold over 200,000 clones, with more than 65% observed a single time. This CDR3 is built from 16 residues. Germline trimming cut 5 bases from V and 2 bases from J; bases unmatched to any gene: 9. Germline-derived CDR1 and CDR2 are MGHRA and YSYEKL. This TCR came from a woman aged 60 to 75 with lung cancer. Sequencing was performed on PBMCs. The chain recombines TRBV4-1 with TRBJ2-1; 7 positions agree with TRBD2. The CDR3 region is CASSTQRGVAYNEQFF. The CDR3 DNA reads as TGCGCCAGCAGCACACAACGGGGGGTAGCCTACAATGAGCAGTTCTTC.